The entry that follows covers one TCR beta chain sequence. Its antigen remains unidentified. The sample is drawn from a study of OX40 agonist ivuxolimab in advanced cancers. Notes on the study in general: On average, CD8+ T cells had more expanded clones than CD4+.

Profiling relied on immunoSEQ multiplex PCR, and the TCRdb table lists in-frame clones only, not all of them. The data hold around 76,000 clones, with 94% observed a single time. CDR3 length: 18 amino acids. Looked up from germline, CDR1 is LNHDA and CDR2 is SQIVND (reference sequence). V was cut by 1 base and J by 2 bases, with 18 bases left in between. V and J are TRBV19 and TRBJ1-5; D ambiguous. This sequence was found in an adult with an advanced solid tumor such as melanoma, head and neck, liver or kidney cancer. Here the sequenced sample was CD4+ or CD8+ T cells sorted from blood, taken in a trial of the OX40 agonist ivuxolimab. CDR3 sequence reads: CASSIAAPIVFGNQPQHF. The CDR3, as DNA: TGTGCCAGTAGTATAGCAGCACCGATAGTTTTCGGCAATCAGCCCCAGCATTTT.